This TCR beta chain is drawn from a study of T cells in Graves' hyperthyroidism and ophthalmopathy. Amplification yielded TCR beta CDR3 regions, with RNA transcripts as the source. The HTBI set primed first-round TCR CDR3 RT-PCR. Each CDR3 protein is one row after TCRdb ran MiXCR on the multiplex PCR reads. The sample has hundreds of thousands of distinct CDR3 sequences; roughly 17% are singletons. This clonotype was observed at least ten times. Its antigen remains unidentified. This CDR3 has 14 residues. Looked up from germline, CDR1 is SNHLY and CDR2 is FYNNEI. The V gene end was trimmed by 7 bases and the J gene end by 2 bases; junction bases not matched to a gene: 6. Points from the study as a whole: Ophthalmopathy and stable hyperthyroidism were separated by a 13 V-J model.

Calling Graves' hyperthyroidism stable meant ophthalmopathy did not progress within 18 months. Hyperthyroidism, newly diagnosed and lasting under 2 months, affected patients aged 18 to 65. Every diagnosis used clinical symptoms, serum thyroxine and TRAb, thyroid ultrasound and orbital computed tomography. This receptor was identified in a woman under 30 with Graves' hyperthyroidism. Sequenced sample: blood. The rearrangement uses TRBV2 and TRBJ2-5, with 8 bases identical to TRBD2. The CDR3 protein is CASKGGGRQETQYF. The CDR3 DNA sequence: TGTGCCAGCAAAGGCGGGGGGAGGCAAGAGACCCAGTACTTC.